One sample yielded the 21 T cell receptor beta chains listed below, sequenced in a study of breast tumors, draining lymph nodes, adjacent tissues. TCRdb called the multiplex PCR reads again in MiXCR, with one record for every CDR3 protein. The sample contains 200,000 to 300,000 distinct CDR3 sequences, about 30% of which appear only once. Axillary draining lymph nodes of breast cancer patients supplied the node samples. What was sequenced was axillary lymph node tissue. These receptors originate from a female donor with breast cancer. Some clones in this sample may be carry-over from other donors' samples.

V and J are TRBV5-6 and TRBJ2-7; TRBD1 might be the D (6 bases). Germline CDR1 SGHDT, CDR2 YYEEEE. V was pared by 4 bases and J by 5 bases, with 19 bases between. This CDR3 comprises 15 residues. CDR3 sequence: CASSLRTAVYDEQYF. Here the CDR3 DNA reads TGTGCCAGCAGCCTGCGGACAGCGGTTTACGACGAGCAGTACTTC.

Ten or more counts support this clonotype. The rearrangement uses TRBV19 and TRBJ1-5; 11 bases fit TRBD1. CDR3 length: 15 residues. The junction had 8 bases not matched to a gene; V was cut back by 4 bases and J by 9 bases. Germline assignment: CDR1 LNHDA and CDR2 SQIVND (reference sequence). CDR3 residues: CASSTGTGGMRPQHF. The CDR3 DNA follows: TGTGCCAGTAGTACGGGGACAGGGGGAATGAGGCCCCAGCATTTT.

About this clonotype itself: Just one base apart from a much larger clone, this may be a read error. The genes are TRBV20-1 and TRBJ2-2; D possibly corresponds to TRBD2 (6 bases). CDR1 and CDR2 (germline): DFQATT, SNEGSKA (reference sequence). The CDR3 spans 16 residues. CDR3 amino acids: CSTRTPGGWGTGELFF. CDR3 DNA sequence: TGCAGTACTAGGACCCCCGGGGGTTGGGGCACCGGGGAGCTGTTTTTT.

The chain links TRBV15 to TRBJ1-5; possibly TRBD1 for D (6 bases). Germline CDR1 and CDR2: LNHNV and YYDKDF (reference sequence). V shed 3 bases and J shed 0 bases, with 9 bases lying between them. The length of the CDR3 is 15 residues. CDR3 bases: TGTGCCACCAGCAGCGAGACAGGTAGCAATCAGCCCCAGCATTTT. Protein product: CATSSETGSNQPQHF. Drawing the rest from reference TRBV15 and TRBJ1-5, the complete variable domain is DAMVIQNPRYQVTQFGKPVTLSCSQTLNHNVMYWYQQKSSQAPKLLFHYYDKDFNNEADTPDNFQSRRPNTSFCFLDIRSPGLGDTAMYLCATSSETGSNQPQHFGDGTRLSIL.

This clonotype was seen repeatedly, ten times or more. One junction end does not reproduce the germline sequence, and a read error may be involved. V and J are TRBV7-7 and TRBJ2-3; the match to TRBD2 covers 8 bases. The CDR3 is made up of 13 amino acids. Germline V gene data show CDR1 as SSHAT and CDR2 as FNYEAQ (reference sequence). The CDR3 here is CASSLAGSGTQYF. Written as DNA, the CDR3 is TGTGCTAGCAGCTTAGCGGGATCGGGTACGCAGTATTTT.

This clonotype came up many times. V gene TRBV20-1 combines with J gene TRBJ2-7; 11 positions match TRBD2. In germline, CDR1 is DFQATT, CDR2 SNEGSKA (reference sequence). The V segment lost 3 bases and the J segment 2 bases; nucleotides outside the gene matches: 3. The CDR3 spans 14 residues. Written as DNA, the CDR3 is TGCAGTGCTAGCTCACTAGCGGGAGCCTACGAGCAGTACTTC. It codes for CSASSLAGAYEQYF.

This clonotype was observed many times. The V call is TRBV9, the J call TRBJ2-3; D is uncertain. The germline CDR1 and CDR2 sequences are SGDLS and YYNGEE. Trimming left V 0 bases short and J 1 base short, with 12 bases between. The CDR3 is 16 residues long. The CDR3 is CASSVASLAGTDTQYF. The CDR3 coding sequence is TGTGCCAGCAGCGTAGCATCTCTCGCGGGCACAGATACGCAGTATTTT.

The chain has TRBV15 and TRBJ2-1, with unresolved D. Germline V lookup: CDR1 LNHNV, CDR2 YYDKDF (reference sequence). V was trimmed by 3 bases and J by 4 bases, leaving 7 bases between them. CDR3 length equals 13 residues. Here the CDR3 DNA reads TGTGCCACCAGCAGGACGGCATACAATGAGCAGTTCTTC. Amino acid sequence: CATSRTAYNEQFF.

The chain carries TRBV11-3 and TRBJ1-2; D is ambiguous. This CDR3 is built from 13 residues. The V end was cut by 9 bases, the J end by 0 bases, with 11 bases between. Germline V gives CDR1 SGHNT, CDR2 YENEEA. CDR3 loop: CASVTEANYGYTF. The CDR3 bases are TGTGCCAGTGTCACTGAAGCTAACTATGGCTACACCTTC.

This clonotype has at least ten counts. This chain joins TRBV19 and TRBJ2-2; TRBD1 matches 8 bases. Germline CDR1 reads LNHDA; CDR2 reads SQIVND (reference sequence). With 5 bases clipped from V and 5 bases from J, the junction kept 7 bases outside the gene matches. The CDR3 covers 15 residues. The CDR3 bases are TGTGCCAGTAGTCAAAGGACAGGGCGGACCGGGGAGCTGTTTTTT. Protein sequence: CASSQRTGRTGELFF.

The gene calls are TRBV11-2 and TRBJ2-5, with 15 bases that match TRBD2. The CDR3 extends over 18 amino acids. Losses at the gene ends were 2 bases for V and 5 bases for J; bases not matched to a gene: 9. Germline CDR1 is SGHAT and CDR2 is FQNNGV. In DNA, the CDR3 is TGTGCCAGCAGCTTACTACCCCAGGGACTAGCGGGAGGTGAGACCCAGTACTTC. It encodes CASSLLPQGLAGGETQYF.

The chain couples TRBV7-2 to TRBJ2-1; D is possibly TRBD1 (6 bases). Germline V gene lookup returns CDR1 SGHTA and CDR2 FQGNSA. The V end lost 5 bases, the J end lost 10 bases, and 18 bases lay between the germline ends. The CDR3 covers 14 residues. CDR3 amino acids: CASSRGQFLHEQFF. The DNA for the CDR3 is TGTGCCAGCAGCCGAGGACAGTTTTTGCACGAGCAGTTCTTC. The variable domain in full, with the rest retrieved from reference TRBV7-2 and TRBJ2-1, is GAGVSQSPSNKVTEKGKDVELRCDPISGHTALYWYRQSLGQGLEFLIYFQGNSAPDKSGLPSDRFSAERTGGSVSTLTIQRTQQEDSAVYLCASSRGQFLHEQFFGPGTRLTVL.

The chain has TRBV10-1 and TRBJ1-6; 10 bases are shared with TRBD1. Germline CDR1 reads WNHNN; CDR2 reads SYGVQD (reference sequence). There are 15 residues in the CDR3. V dropped 5 bases and J dropped 8; count of bases not matched to a gene: 6. CDR3 protein: CASSPSGTGDSPLHF. As DNA, the CDR3 is TGCGCCAGCAGTCCGTCCGGGACAGGGGATTCACCCCTCCACTTT.

This clonotype was recorded many times. The chain has TRBV14 and TRBJ1-3, with D possibly TRBD1 on 5 matching bases. V was clipped by 5 bases and J by 2 bases, with 19 bases between them. The CDR3 sequence is 17 residues long. Germline V gene data show CDR1 as SGHDN and CDR2 as FVKESK. The CDR3 region has the DNA TGTGCCAGCAGCAAAACTCCGGGACGGACTACTGGAAACACCATATATTTT. Translation gives CASSKTPGRTTGNTIYF. Complete variable domain (other parts from reference TRBV14 and TRBJ1-3): EAGVTQFPSHSVIEKGQTVTLRCDPISGHDNLYWYRRVMGKEIKFLLHFVKESKQDESGMPNNRFLAERTGGTYSTLKVQPAELEDSGVYFCASSKTPGRTTGNTIYFGEGSWLTVV.

This clonotype was seen only a few times. The rearrangement links TRBV28 to TRBJ1-2, with a tentative D call TRBD1 (6 bases). The length of the CDR3 is 14 residues. Germline assignment: CDR1 MDHEN and CDR2 SYDVKM. Trimming pared 4 bases from V and 2 bases from J, leaving 11 bases between. In DNA, the CDR3 is TGTGCCAGCAGTTCAGGGGCGGGGAACTATGGCTACACCTTC. It encodes CASSSGAGNYGYTF.

This clonotype was observed at least ten times. The V gene is TRBV11-1, the J gene TRBJ2-2; unclear D gene. The V gene lost 2 bases and the J gene lost 0 bases, with 7 bases spanning the gap. There are 15 residues in the CDR3. CDR1 SGHAT and CDR2 FQDESV come from the germline V gene (reference sequence). This CDR3 is CASSLSAPNTGELFF. The CDR3 nucleotides read TGTGCCAGCAGCTTAAGCGCACCGAACACCGGGGAGCTGTTTTTT.

The chain joins TRBV6-6 to TRBJ1-2; TRBD1 matches at 9 bases. The CDR3 totals 15 residues. J was trimmed by 0 bases and V by 5 bases; bases with no gene match: 4. Germline V gene sequence: CDR1 MNHNY, CDR2 SVGAGI (reference sequence). The CDR3 nucleotides read TGTGCCAGCAGTCTCGACAGGGGGTCTAACTATGGCTACACCTTC. Translation: CASSLDRGSNYGYTF.

There are many counts of this clonotype. V gene TRBV5-4 combines with J gene TRBJ2-7; D tentatively fits TRBD1 or TRBD2 (6 bases each). Trimming cost V 1 base and J 5 bases, with 10 bases left between them. The CDR3 covers 13 residues. The germline CDR1 and CDR2 sequences are SGHNT and YYREEE (reference sequence). The CDR3 DNA reads as TGTGCCAGCAGCTTGCTCCGGGGGCACGAGCAGTACTTC. Translating it yields CASSLLRGHEQYF. The entire variable domain, with the rest obtained from reference TRBV5-4 and TRBJ2-7, is as follows: ETGVTQSPTHLIKTRGQQVTLRCSSQSGHNTVSWYQQALGQGPQFIFQYYREEENGRGNFPPRFSGLQFPNYSSELNVNALELDDSALYLCASSLLRGHEQYFGPGTRLTVT.

Details on this clonotype: Germline and junction disagree at one end, which may indicate a read error. The chain links TRBV5-1 to TRBJ2-3; tentative D call: TRBD1 (5 bases). The CDR3 length is 14 residues. From germline, CDR1 is SGHRS and CDR2 YFSETQ. The CDR3 DNA reads TGCGCCAGCGACCCCCAAGGACGCACAGGTACGCAGTATTTT. Amino acid sequence: CASDPQGRTGTQYF.

This clonotype was detected ten times or more. The CDR3 reads CASRDRTGANVLTF. As DNA, the CDR3 is TGTGCCAGCAGGGACAGGACTGGGGCCAACGTCCTGACTTTC. This sequence joins TRBV6-2 or TRBV6-3 and TRBJ2-6; TRBD1 matches 7 bases. V lost 6 bases, J lost 2 bases, and 1 base stayed unmatched. The CDR3 totals 14 residues. Germline CDR1 is MNHEY and CDR2 is SVGEGT.

In regard to this clonotype: The junction differs from germline at one of its ends, possibly a read error. CDR3: CAWSVGTDSSYGQYF. DNA for the CDR3: TGTGCCTGGAGTGTGGGGACAGACAGCTCCTACGGGCAGTACTTC. The chain couples TRBV30 to TRBJ2-7, with TRBD1 matching 7 bases. The CDR3 contains 15 residues. Germline CDR1 is GTSNPN and CDR2 is SVGIG (reference sequence).